Below, 30 T cell receptor beta chains from the same sample are listed, as sequenced in a study of cytomegalovirus exposure and HLA in healthy donors. The PCR had 60 Vbeta and 13 Jbeta primers. The repertoire was sequenced with immunoSEQ multiplex PCR; TCRdb's copy has only in-frame clones and lacks some. In the table there are approximately 160,000 clones, 82% of which are singletons. The sample comprised PBMCs. Receptors originate from a girl between 5 and 17 years old in good health and CMV-seropositive.

V gene TRBV27 combines with J gene TRBJ1-5; D is possibly TRBD1 (6 bases). The V end was cut by 2 bases, the J end by 5 bases, with 10 bases between. CDR1 MNHEY and CDR2 SMNVEV come from the germline V gene (reference sequence). This CDR3 region has 14 residues. CDR3 amino acids: CASSLGGPYQPQHF. CDR3 sequence (DNA): TGTGCCAGCAGTTTAGGGGGCCCTTATCAGCCCCAGCATTTT.

This rearrangement joins TRBV4-3 to TRBJ1-1; no clear D gene. With 0 bases removed from V and 0 bases from J, the gap between germline ends came to 8 bases. Looked up from germline, CDR1 is LGHNA and CDR2 is YSLEER. The CDR3 runs to 15 residues. CDR3 sequence (DNA): TGCGCCAGCAGCCAAGATCCGGGAGTGAACACTGAAGCTTTCTTT. Translating it yields CASSQDPGVNTEAFF.

The chain uses TRBV5-6 and TRBJ2-7, with D possibly TRBD1 on 7 matching bases. V was pared by 4 bases and J by 3 bases, with 11 bases between. There are 13 residues in the CDR3. Germline V gives CDR1 SGHDT, CDR2 YYEEEE. The CDR3 bases are TGTGCCAGCAGCCAGGGGGAGGTCTACGAGCAGTACTTC. Its protein product is CASSQGEVYEQYF.

The V gene is TRBV7-3, the J gene TRBJ2-7, with D possibly matching TRBD1 (6 bases). Germline CDR1 reads SGHTA; CDR2 reads FQGTGA. The CDR3 consists of 13 residues. V was clipped by 4 bases and J by 6 bases, with 13 bases between them. Written as DNA, the CDR3 is TGTGCCAGCAGCTCCCAAGGACAGTTCGAGCAGTACTTC. Amino acids: CASSSQGQFEQYF.

The rearrangement joins TRBV19 to TRBJ2-1; 13 nucleotides align to TRBD2. The CDR3 contains 15 residues. Germline V lookup: CDR1 LNHDA, CDR2 SQIVND (reference sequence). With 3 bases clipped from V and 9 bases from J, the junction kept 5 bases outside the gene matches. The CDR3 loop reads CASSMTSGGLGEQFF. The CDR3 nucleotides are TGTGCCAGTAGTATGACTAGCGGGGGGTTGGGTGAGCAGTTCTTC.

The chain joins TRBV13 to TRBJ2-1; TRBD2 aligns across 10 bases. With V trimmed by 6 bases and J by 9 bases, 14 bases remained unmatched. The V gene's germline CDR1 is PRHDT and CDR2 FYEKMQ (reference sequence). The CDR3 is 16 amino acids. In DNA form, the CDR3 reads TGTGCCAGCAGACCCGCATCTAGCGGGAGATTGGGTGAGCAGTTCTTC. Translating it yields CASRPASSGRLGEQFF.

The rearrangement joins TRBV29-1 to TRBJ2-1; 12 bases line up with TRBD2. Germline V CDR1 and CDR2: SQVTM, ANQGSEA. Trimming at V came to 6 bases and at J to 0 bases, leaving 6 bases not matched to a gene. This CDR3 region has 16 residues. CDR3 region: CSVTSGSPTSYNEQFF. DNA of the CDR3: TGCAGCGTGACTAGCGGGAGTCCAACCTCCTACAATGAGCAGTTCTTC.

The V and J genes are TRBV28 and TRBJ1-5; TRBD1 agrees at 7 bases. Germline V CDR1 and CDR2: MDHEN, SYDVKM. With V trimmed by 5 bases and J by 6 bases, 7 bases remained unmatched. The CDR3 extends over 14 amino acids. The CDR3 DNA follows: TGTGCCAGCAGTCCGTCAGGGGGGAGTCAGCCCCAGCATTTT. Protein sequence: CASSPSGGSQPQHF.

The chain employs TRBV5-6 and TRBJ2-3; D perhaps matches TRBD2 (5 bases). The germline gives CDR1 SGHDT, CDR2 YYEEEE. This CDR3 is built from 14 residues. The V end was cut by 3 bases, the J end by 0 bases, with 8 bases between. In nucleotides, the CDR3 is TGTGCCAGCAGCTCTAGGACTAGCACAGATACGCAGTATTTT. This sequence encodes CASSSRTSTDTQYF.

The V gene is TRBV6-6, the J gene TRBJ2-7; 8 bases map to TRBD1. The CDR3 covers 15 residues. Germline CDR1 is MNHNY and CDR2 is SVGAGI (reference sequence). V gave up 6 bases and J gave up 2 bases; unmatched junction bases: 9. In DNA form, the CDR3 reads TGTGCCAGCAGACCCGACAGGGGAATAGCCTACGAGCAGTACTTC. Its translation: CASRPDRGIAYEQYF.

V gene TRBV7-4 combines with J gene TRBJ1-1; 12 bases agree with TRBD1. Germline-derived CDR1 and CDR2 are SGHVT and SQSDAQ. Germline trimming cut 5 bases from V and 5 bases from J; bases unmatched to any gene: 15. This CDR3 region has 18 residues. Written as DNA, the CDR3 is TGTGCCAGCAGCCTGCGGACCCGGGACAGGGGGCTGGAAACTGAAGCTTTCTTT. The encoded protein is CASSLRTRDRGLETEAFF.

The rearrangement links TRBV6-5 to TRBJ2-7, with D possibly being TRBD2 (6 bases). Germline loops: CDR1 MNHEY, CDR2 SVGAGI. The CDR3 loop spans 15 amino acids. V was trimmed by 6 bases and J by 4 bases, leaving 19 bases between them. CDR3 bases: TGTGCCAGCAGATTCGATAGGGACTGGTCATACGAGCAGTACTTC. Its translation is CASRFDRDWSYEQYF.

This clone was recorded once. This chain joins TRBV10-1 and TRBJ1-4; tentative D call: TRBD1 (6 bases). The ends were cut back, 5 bases at V and 4 bases at J, with 14 bases in the middle. Germline V gives CDR1 WNHNN, CDR2 SYGVQD (reference sequence). This CDR3 has 15 amino acids. Here the CDR3 reads CASSSGTSINEKLFF. CDR3 nucleotides: TGCGCCAGCAGTTCCGGGACATCAATTAATGAAAAACTGTTTTTT.

The chain combines TRBV7-9 with TRBJ2-3, with D perhaps matching TRBD1 (5 bases). The V end lost 1 base, the J end lost 6 bases, and 14 bases lay between the germline ends. This CDR3 spans 15 amino acids. The germline V gene encodes CDR1 SEHNR and CDR2 FQNEAQ (reference sequence). The DNA of the CDR3 is TGTGCCAGCAGCTTAGTTCCAGGGTATGGGGATACGCAGTATTTT. Its translation: CASSLVPGYGDTQYF.

The V call is TRBV9, the J call TRBJ1-4, with TRBD1 matching 9 bases. The CDR3 sequence is 17 residues long. V shed 3 bases, J shed 13 bases, and the junction held 19 bases outside the gene matches. Germline CDR1 is SGDLS and CDR2 is YYNGEE. In DNA, the CDR3 is TGTGCCAGCAGCGCCGGACTTTCCGGGACAGGGACCTCTCGACTGTTTTTT. It codes for CASSAGLSGTGTSRLFF.

This clone has a handful of counts. The chain joins TRBV29-1 to TRBJ1-1; 9 nucleotides align to TRBD1. The CDR3 is 13 residues long. The J segment lost 2 bases and the V segment lost 2 bases, leaving 0 bases of the junction unmatched. Germline assignment: CDR1 SQVTM and CDR2 ANQGSEA. The CDR3 region has the DNA TGCAGCGTTGAAACAGGGGGCAACACTGAAGCTTTCTTT. Its translation: CSVETGGNTEAFF. The full variable domain, completed using reference TRBV29-1 and TRBJ1-1, is SAVISQKPSRDICQRGTSLTIQCQVDSQVTMMFWYRQQPGQSLTLIATANQGSEATYESGFVIDKFPISRPNLTFSTLTVSNMSPEDSSIYLCSVETGGNTEAFFGQGTRLTVV.

This chain connects TRBV25-1 to TRBJ2-5, with a possible D match to TRBD2 (5 bases). V gave up 4 bases and J gave up 5 bases, with 14 bases separating them. CDR3 length: 14 residues. The germline CDR1 and CDR2 sequences are MGHDK and SYGVNS. The CDR3 is CASSGASYLETQYF. CDR3 nucleotides: TGTGCCAGCAGTGGGGCTAGCTACCTCGAGACCCAGTACTTC.

The chain couples TRBV27 to TRBJ2-5; 9 bases agree with TRBD2. Trimming at V came to 3 bases and at J to 1 base, leaving 12 bases not matched to a gene. Germline V CDR1 and CDR2: MNHEY, SMNVEV (reference sequence). The CDR3 has 18 residues. The CDR3 DNA reads TGTGCCAGCAGTTTTGTACTTGAAGCTAGCGGGACCCAAGAGACCCAGTACTTC. This encodes CASSFVLEASGTQETQYF.

This clone was picked up a small number of times. The CDR3 nucleotides are TGTGCCAGCAGAGGACACTACCAAGAGACCCAGTACTTC. Encoded protein: CASRGHYQETQYF. V usage is TRBV2 and J usage is TRBJ2-5; a possible D gene is TRBD1 (5 bases). Germline CDR1 and CDR2: SNHLY and FYNNEI. There are 13 residues in the CDR3. Between the trimmed V and J ends, which lost 6 bases and 0 bases, there was a span of 8 bases.

V is TRBV5-4 and J is TRBJ2-3; 12 nucleotides line up with TRBD2. After removal of 4 bases from V and 5 bases from J, the junction contained 2 bases not matched to a gene. Germline CDR1 SGHNT, CDR2 YYREEE (reference sequence). The CDR3 is made up of 14 amino acids. CDR3: CASSTTSGRDTQYF. In DNA form, the CDR3 reads TGTGCCAGCAGCACGACTAGCGGGAGAGATACGCAGTATTTT. The full variable domain, completed using reference TRBV5-4 and TRBJ2-3, is ETGVTQSPTHLIKTRGQQVTLRCSSQSGHNTVSWYQQALGQGPQFIFQYYREEENGRGNFPPRFSGLQFPNYSSELNVNALELDDSALYLCASSTTSGRDTQYFGPGTRLTVL.

V usage is TRBV29-1 and J usage is TRBJ2-7; D uncertain. Trimming removed 6 bases at V and 1 base at J, with 7 bases between. Germline CDR1 reads SQVTM; CDR2 reads ANQGSEA. This CDR3 is 11 amino acids long. CDR3 DNA sequence: TGCAGCGTACCAGGTTCCTACGAGCAGTACTTC. Encoded protein: CSVPGSYEQYF.

The rearrangement joins TRBV4-3 to TRBJ2-1, with 7 bases that match TRBD2. CDR1 and CDR2 (germline): LGHNA, YSLEER. The junction had 9 bases not matched to a gene; V was cut back by 1 base and J by 9 bases. CDR3 length: 15 amino acids. The CDR3 region is CASSQVRGGVREQFF. The CDR3 nucleotides are TGCGCCAGCAGCCAAGTCCGTGGGGGGGTACGTGAGCAGTTCTTC.

This clone was found a few times. The CDR3 is CASSFMGLAGVYNEQFF. In DNA form, the CDR3 reads TGCGCCAGCAGCTTCATGGGACTAGCGGGAGTCTACAATGAGCAGTTCTTC. V is TRBV5-1 and J is TRBJ2-1, with 14 positions matching TRBD2. Unmatched junction bases numbered 4, after V lost 2 bases and J lost 3 bases. The germline V gene has CDR1 SGHRS and CDR2 YFSETQ. The CDR3 is 17 residues long.

The chain recombines TRBV5-6 with TRBJ2-7; D perhaps matches TRBD2 (6 bases). Germline loops: CDR1 SGHDT, CDR2 YYEEEE. This CDR3 has 14 amino acids. V lost 5 bases and J lost 2, with 14 bases in between. The CDR3 is CASRTWGGPYEQYF. CDR3 bases: TGTGCCAGCAGAACGTGGGGAGGCCCCTACGAGCAGTACTTC. Combining the CDR3 with reference TRBV5-6 and TRBJ2-7 gives the whole variable domain DAGVTQSPTHLIKTRGQQVTLRCSPKSGHDTVSWYQQALGQGPQFIFQYYEEEERQRGNFPDRFSGHQFPNYSSELNVNALLLGDSALYLCASRTWGGPYEQYFGPGTRLTVT.

The chain couples TRBV5-1 to TRBJ2-2; maybe TRBD1 (5 bases). This CDR3 comprises 15 residues. The V gene lost 0 bases and the J gene lost 5 bases, with 11 bases spanning the gap. CDR1 is SGHRS, CDR2 YFSETQ, per germline. The CDR3 DNA reads TGCGCCAGCAGCTTGGGCAGGGCGGATACCGGGGAGCTGTTTTTT. It is translated as CASSLGRADTGELFF.

This clone was seen only a few times. The rearrangement uses TRBV6-5 and TRBJ1-2; 8 bases line up with TRBD1. CDR1 is MNHEY, CDR2 SVGAGI, per germline. The CDR3 totals 15 residues. Trimming cost V 0 bases and J 4 bases; bases outside gene matches: 4. CDR3 protein: CASSYSQGAGYGYTF. The CDR3 coding sequence is TGTGCCAGCAGTTACTCGCAGGGGGCGGGCTATGGCTACACCTTC.

The genes are TRBV28 and TRBJ1-2; D may be TRBD1 (5 bases). Germline loops: CDR1 MDHEN, CDR2 SYDVKM. CDR3 length: 14 amino acids. V was shortened by 2 bases and J by 3 bases, with 10 bases between the two germline ends. CDR3 region: CASSLLAGDYGYTF. CDR3 nucleotides: TGTGCCAGCAGTTTACTAGCGGGGGACTATGGCTACACCTTC.

V is TRBV28 and J is TRBJ1-2; 7 bases line up with TRBD1. Germline V CDR1 and CDR2: MDHEN, SYDVKM. V lost 2 bases to trimming and J lost 4 bases; unmatched junction nucleotides: 7. The CDR3 runs 15 residues. The CDR3, as DNA: TGTGCCAGCAGTTTAAGTCTGGGGACAGTCTATGGCTACACCTTC. Protein product: CASSLSLGTVYGYTF.

The DNA of the CDR3 is TGTGCCAGCAGAAGGGGACAGGGAACCTACGAGCAGTACTTC. The encoded protein is CASRRGQGTYEQYF. J is TRBJ2-7 and V is TRBV27, with TRBD1 identical over 9 bases. Germline loops: CDR1 MNHEY, CDR2 SMNVEV (reference sequence). There are 14 residues in the CDR3. The V gene end was trimmed by 6 bases and the J gene end by 2 bases; junction bases not matched to a gene: 5.

The chain employs TRBV7-2 and TRBJ2-7, with 11 bases fitting TRBD2. Germline-derived CDR1 and CDR2 are SGHTA and FQGNSA. The CDR3 loop spans 13 amino acids. The junction had 4 bases not matched to a gene; V was cut back by 6 bases and J by 6 bases. The CDR3 coding sequence is TGTGCCAGCAGAACTAGCGGGGGTCGCGAGCAGTACTTC. This sequence encodes CASRTSGGREQYF.